What follows is one T cell receptor (beta chain) and its context. This clonotype was counted ten times or more. Its binding antigen is unknown. Base qualities are missing; no much larger clone stands one base away. Ophthalmopathy patients had moderately to severely active disease, Clinical Activity Score of at least 3, NOSPECS grade of at least 4, and duration under 3 months. Patients with uncontrolled infections, other autoimmune diseases, pregnancy or lactation were excluded. Diagnoses relied on clinical symptoms, serum thyroxine and TRAb, thyroid ultrasound and orbital computed tomography. Ficoll-Paque density gradient centrifugation was used to isolate PBMCs from under 11 ml of fresh peripheral blood. Total RNA was extracted with Trizol reagent, and quality was checked on an Agilent 2100 Bioanalyzer. The TCR beta CDR3 regions were amplified from RNA transcripts. The first round of RT-PCR for the TCR CDR3 was performed with the HTBI primer set and the Qiagen OneStep RT-PCR kit. Libraries were constructed in a second round of multiplex PCR, after which size selection and purification were performed. Sequencing of the libraries was done on an Illumina HiSeq2000 using paired-end 100 bp reads. The study's processing was this. SOAPnuke was used to process the raw data, throwing out any read that contained adapters or uncalled bases, had a mean Phred below 15, or lacked an exact constant-primer or identifier match. COPE v1.2.5 was used to merge high-quality paired reads, and clonotypes were defined as unique nucleotide sequences. Clonotypes were aligned to IMGT TRBV, TRBD and TRBJ reference segments using MiTCR v1.1. Analysis was restricted to V-J combinations with a frequency above 0.0001, which covered about 99% of repertoires. The TCS score was defined as the ratio of F50 (clonal expansion) to E x V (chaos), calculated using BLOSUM62-based TCRdist between CDR3 peptides within each V-J. Welch's t-statistics and random forest reduced 500 to 550 V-J features to 10 to 15, which were used in a naive Bayes classifier (R e1071). TCRdb redid the processing of the public reads, applying fastp at Q25 and MiXCR, and retained in-frame beta chains. A single entry per CDR3 protein holds the most common genes and DNA from its merged rows. In this record, the V and J calls reflect TCRdb's handling and not the investigators' own analysis. The sample yields under 250,000 distinct CDR3 sequences; around 25% were counted once. Jointly, the top ten make up 35% of the sample.

This sample was taken from a study of T cells in Graves' hyperthyroidism and ophthalmopathy (dated by TCRdb to between 2018 and 2021). Background for the entire study: Peripheral blood samples were taken at the time of initial diagnosis, prior to any treatment. TCR V-J signatures able to tell the groups apart were searched for in a discovery cohort of 90 to 100 patients, of whom roughly 42 had Graves' ophthalmopathy and roughly 58 had stable Graves' hyperthyroidism. The approximately 98 discovery patients were randomly divided into training and test sets at a 7:3 ratio. Whether ophthalmopathy could be predicted prospectively was tested in an independent validation cohort made up of 18 to 20 hyperthyroidism patients plus 17 patients who later progressed to ophthalmopathy. Following sampling, methimazole starting at 30 mg daily was given to hyperthyroidism patients, and high-dose intravenous methylprednisolone was given to ophthalmopathy patients. TCR Vbeta CDR3 sequencing of roughly 140 peripheral blood samples (over 40 ophthalmopathy, 75 hyperthyroidism and about 17 progressor patients) is reported in the paper. In addition, the study compared T-cell repertoires in thyroid tissue and in blood from six Graves' hyperthyroidism patients.

Overall results and qualifications from the work: Sample size was not statistically predetermined, and blinding of investigators to group allocation was not performed. In validation, the model predicted progression to ophthalmopathy with 55% to 71% sensitivity and over 72% specificity, a median of 6.5 months before onset. A 13 V-J signature model separated ophthalmopathy from stable hyperthyroidism, with over 85% sensitivity and 81% to 83% specificity in cross-validation and 80%/75% in testing. Blood samples also contained most of the expanded thyroid clonotypes (frequency above 0.001), which suggests that blood repertoires may reflect thyroid immune responses.

This receptor was identified in a middle-aged woman with Graves' ophthalmopathy. The specimen was blood.

This receptor carries the CDR3 CASSFSGSGYGYTF. The DNA is TGTGCCAGCAGTTTCTCGGGATCAGGCTATGGCTACACCTTC. The rearrangement combines TRBV27 with TRBJ1-2, with no D gene named confidently. The CDR3, from cysteine to phenylalanine, totals 14 residues. The entry retains the CDR3 DNA only, 42 bases that are in frame from base 1. Cut back by 3 bases and 4 bases, the V and J ends lie 12 bases apart. CDR1 and CDR2 (MNHEY, SMNVEV) derive from the germline V gene (reference sequence).